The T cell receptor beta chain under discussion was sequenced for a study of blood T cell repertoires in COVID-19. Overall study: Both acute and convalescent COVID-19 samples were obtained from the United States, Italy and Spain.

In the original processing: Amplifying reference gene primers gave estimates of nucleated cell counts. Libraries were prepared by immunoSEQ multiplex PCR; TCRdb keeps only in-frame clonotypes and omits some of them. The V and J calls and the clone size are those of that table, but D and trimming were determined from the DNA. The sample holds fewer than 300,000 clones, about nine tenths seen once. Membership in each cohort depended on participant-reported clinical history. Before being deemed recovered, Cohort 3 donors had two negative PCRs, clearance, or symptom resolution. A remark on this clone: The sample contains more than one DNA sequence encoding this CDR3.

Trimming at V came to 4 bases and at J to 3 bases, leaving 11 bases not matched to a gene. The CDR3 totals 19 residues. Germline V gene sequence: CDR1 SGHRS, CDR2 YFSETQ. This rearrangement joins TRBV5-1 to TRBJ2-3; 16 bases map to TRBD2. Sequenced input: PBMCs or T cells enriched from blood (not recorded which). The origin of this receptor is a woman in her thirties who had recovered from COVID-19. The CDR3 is CASSLGGLAGGPRTDTQYF. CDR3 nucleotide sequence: TGCGCCAGCAGCCTCGGGGGACTAGCGGGAGGGCCGAGAACAGATACGCAGTATTTT.